This T cell receptor beta chain comes out of a study of T cell responses to AZD1222 COVID-19 vaccine (dated by TCRdb to about 2021). For the study in its entirety: AZD1222 recipients given second doses at about 4 weeks or at about 12 weeks were pooled, since spike-specific TCR depth and breadth were not found to differ between the two schedules. TCR sequencing covered more than 230 trial participants: around 210 given two doses of AZD1222 and approximately 26 given two doses of MenACWY control vaccine. Trial participants were enrolled by age into subgroups of 18-55, 56-69 and 70-plus years, and around 150, 29 and 61 TCR-sequenced participants, respectively, were included in these subgroups.

On the study overall, not on this receptor specifically: Because no day 14 peak-response samples were available, repertoires were characterized only after the peak T cell response. Spike-specific TCR breadth and depth rose significantly after two AZD1222 doses compared with day 0 and with MenACWY recipients. Most participants were white British and females outnumbered males, and the authors suggested that clonal diversity may have been underestimated. Only 5 to 7 AZD1222 recipients were SARS-CoV-2 seropositive at baseline, limiting conclusions about previously exposed vaccinees. CD4 TCRs associated with the vaccine covered the entire spike protein, and the dominant responses were in regions 160-218 and 743-854. Epitopes outside the regions mutated in the B.1.351 and B.1.1.7 variants were reportedly recognized by nearly half of the unique spike-specific TCRs. The 56-69-year group was small, and its depth increase did not reach significance, likely because of low power.

The CDR3 regions of human TCRbeta chains were analyzed by immunosequencing. The paper's processing steps were these. Repertoire TCRs were checked for matches against a reference library of SARS-CoV-2-specific TCRs that had been generated using the MIRA antigen-specificity platform. Breadth was defined as the fraction of unique TCRs that were SARS-CoV-2-associated, and depth was defined as the fraction of total T cells that were SARS-CoV-2-associated. Each spike-specific TCR was assigned to its reactive spike region and to a CD4 or CD8 class using the MIRA data. Log10-transformed breadth and depth values were compared by one-way ANOVA with Sidak's multiple comparisons tests. TCRdb retrieved this table from immuneACCESS and kept in-frame rearrangements only. Not all clones are present; in checked studies, unresolved V genes account for under half, and no reason is known for the remainder. The V and J calls and clone size were taken over from that table, and D and trimming were inferred from the DNA. Present in this sample are roughly 150,000 clones, more than 70% of which were seen just once. The top ten clones comprise around 5.5% of the sample.

This clone was picked up one time. Which antigen it targets is not known. No per-base quality is available; no much larger clone lies one base away. Inclusive of the bounding cysteine and phenylalanine, the CDR3 is 13 residues long. Left in the record is the CDR3 DNA by itself, 39 bases read in frame from the first base. CDR1 and CDR2 were assigned from the germline V gene as MNHEY and SVGAGI. V is reduced by 5 bases and J by 6 bases, leaving a spacing of 13 bases between them. In the paper's terms, the time point label means: baseline before first vaccination. Samples from vaccinated people were obtained from the UK trials COV001 and COV002, which included a single-blind randomized controlled phase 2/3 trial of AZD1222 (ChAdOx1 nCoV-19) in healthy adults. Trial participant PBMC samples were collected at day 0 and day 28 after the second dose for TCRbeta chain sequencing.

The TCR was taken from an adult in good health. Source: peripheral blood, taken on day 0 of AZD1222 vaccination. The chain is made from TRBV6-5 and TRBJ1-2, with TRBD1 tentatively as D gene (5 bases match). The CDR3 region has the sequence CASSHRDDDGYTF. At the DNA level, the sequence is TGTGCCAGCAGTCACCGGGACGACGATGGCTACACCTTC.